This entry concerns a single TCR beta chain. The specificity of this receptor is unknown. Base qualities are missing; no much larger clone stands one base away. This record belongs to a study of beta chain features in type 1 diabetes (dated by TCRdb to the late 2010s). For context, the study as a whole: Mean age, gender distribution, total cell number and subset yield were not different between patients and healthy donors. A total of over 90,000,000 sorted cells were examined across all samples, and a strong correlation was observed between cell number per subset and RNA yield. In the study, recently diagnosed type 1 diabetes patients and matched healthy donors were compared on the TCRB repertoires of their sorted circulating CD4+ T cell subsets. Whereas all 30 or so donors provided naive and central memory subsets, regulatory and stem cell-like memory subsets were isolated from just 8 patients and roughly eight healthy donors. The full study reports these points: The naive, central memory and regulatory TCRB repertoires appeared to resemble one another more closely among patients than among healthy donors. Because cDNA was sequenced instead of genomic DNA, highly expressing activated cells could be over-represented, though the groups showed no difference in activation or CD3 levels. In all four CD4+ subsets, TCRB CDR3 length was moderately but significantly shorter in type 1 diabetes patients. At VDJ recombination sites, type 1 diabetes patients had fewer insertions and more deleted nucleotides, which implies abnormalities in thymic rearrangement. PCR might favor shorter templates, but patient and control samples were amplified and corrected together, so any skew would affect both groups equally. Because small numbers of individuals were included in the HLA sub-analyses, any influence of HLA type on TCRB rearrangement was left unresolved.

V is shortened by 1 base, J by 4 bases, and the region joining them spans 8 bases. The germline V gene provides CDR1 SGHRS and CDR2 YFSETQ. The CDR3 runs 13 residues from the cysteine to the phenylalanine. Of all the DNA, just the CDR3 is kept, 39 bases in frame from base 1. Each donor gave one peripheral blood draw, approximately 110 mL on average, collected into heparinised tubes. Using a panel that included CD45RO, CCR7, CD25, CD127, CD95 and CD27, naive, central memory, regulatory and stem cell-like memory CD4+ T cells were sorted on a BD FACSAria II. Every sorted population had a purity above 95%. PBMCs were separated immediately by Lymphoprep density gradient centrifugation and were stained directly, without being cultured. So that batch effects would be minimized, each experiment stained and sorted samples in pairs, pairing one healthy donor with one patient. The High Capacity cDNA Reverse Transcription Kit was used to reverse transcribe all of the isolated RNA, meaning that expressed TCRB transcripts were what got sequenced. Naive, central memory and regulatory T cell samples underwent deep immunoSEQ sequencing, averaging approximately 3.3 million total reads per sample. Sorted cells were lysed in RLT buffer, and RNA was extracted using DNase-treated RNeasy Micro or Mini kits according to cell number. To prevent cross-contamination, every cell subset was processed on its own, while patient and healthy donor samples were processed together. Using the immunoSEQ multiplex PCR, TCRB sequences were amplified from cDNA into 87-bp fragments spanning the CDR3 region. The amplicons were sequenced using the Illumina HiSeq platform. As for how the authors treated the data: Synthetic template baselines were used to correct PCR bias computationally, reads within Hamming distance 2 were collapsed together, and singletons that could not be merged were discarded. Reads were aligned against IMGT to assign V, D and J genes, CDR3 length and insertions or deletions at six rearrangement sites. Clonotype counts were normalized to sorted cell number within each subset before computing true diversity and Gini coefficients with the tcR R package. Repertoire sharing was quantified using the overlap coefficient calculated on TCRB nucleotide sequences. Out-of-frame TCRB sequences from naive cells were analyzed as a proxy for the pre-selection repertoire. TCRdb retrieved this table from immuneACCESS and kept in-frame rearrangements only. Not all clones are present; in checked studies, unresolved V genes account for under half, and no reason is known for the remainder. That table gives V, J and clone size, and the DNA gave D and trimming. For this sample the table gives over 500,000 clones, of which 15% to 19% were detected only once. The ten most abundant clones make up approximately 0.093% of the sample.

This clonotype was obtained from a man between 18 and 29 years old in good health. The chain was built from TRBV5-1 and TRBJ1-1, with no reliable assignment of the D segment. The source material was naive CD4+ T cells from blood. The cell subset or site label, as the study defines it: true naive CD4+ T cells. The nucleotide sequence is TGCGCCAGCAGCTTGACGGCAAGCACTGAAGCTTTCTTT. It translates to CASSLTASTEAFF.